A selection of T cell receptor beta chains follows, all from one sample in a study of blood T cells in healthy people across ages. TCRdb ran MiXCR on the 5' RACE reads and lists one entry per CDR3 protein. The repertoire holds 800,000 to 1,300,000 distinct CDR3 sequences, with approximately 26% as singletons. Another study also made use of these data, one on T cells of mothers and their children.

The source material was blood. The origin of the receptors is a girl aged 2 to 9 in good health. Both conserved end residues are part of each CDR3. The order of the fields is J gene, V gene, CDR3 protein.

TRBJ2-5 TRBV29-1 CSVFLTPGETQYF
TRBJ2-3 TRBV6-5 CASSYYGDTQYF
TRBJ2-5 TRBV13 CASMREGETQYF
TRBJ1-2 TRBV12-3/TRBV12-4 CASSPDRPGGYTF
NA TRBV7-2 CASSQLRTGSYEQYF
TRBJ1-1 TRBV11-2 CASSLGSRYTEAFF
TRBJ2-7 TRBV6-5 CASIPPGSSEQYF
TRBJ2-5 TRBV7-9 CASSLALTGRETQYF
TRBJ2-7 TRBV28 CASSYSQGGGYEQYF
TRBJ2-1 TRBV7-6 CASSHTGAGEQFF
TRBJ2-1 TRBV20-1 CSAKLLNEQFF
TRBJ1-2 TRBV4-2 CASSQAGGDYGYTF
TRBJ1-2 TRBV29-1 CSVEDTGNTF
TRBJ2-1 TRBV2 CASSVQAGNEQFF
TRBJ2-1 TRBV12-5 CASGLDSSRSFF
TRBJ1-2 TRBV12-3/TRBV12-4 CASSPGGQGARGYTF
TRBJ2-1 TRBV29-1 CSAGPGTGDSYNEQFF
TRBJ2-1 TRBV19 CASSIVGQTRFDIVGQFF
TRBJ1-2 TRBV6-1 CASSGRAFEFSNYGYTF
TRBJ2-7 TRBV13 CASSLDRVEQYF
TRBJ2-1 TRBV12-5 CASVGVLTRNEQFF
TRBJ2-1 TRBV10-3 CAISGKGGYNEQFF
TRBJ2-1 TRBV2 CASRGTSGLNEQFF
TRBJ1-2 TRBV7-9 CASSLVELGVGYTF
TRBJ2-4 TRBV10-3 CAISENQGGKNIQYF
TRBJ2-6 TRBV7-9 CASSLGGLVAGANVLTF
TRBJ2-2 TRBV20-1 CSARENGVDGELFF
TRBJ1-3 TRBV6-5 CASTSSFLSGNTIYF
TRBJ2-3 TRBV3-1 CASGRGTDTQYF
TRBJ1-1 TRBV29-1 CSARTGGSEAFF
TRBJ1-6 TRBV6-6 CASSYLGDNSPLHF
TRBJ2-1 TRBV7-3 CASSLTGQGYNEQFF
TRBJ1-5 TRBV12-3/TRBV12-4 CASLPFSTGDVQPQHF
TRBJ2-7 TRBV12-3/TRBV12-4 CASSFGFGRPPHEQYF
TRBJ2-7 TRBV13 CASSFTPQGEQYF
TRBJ2-7 TRBV21-1 CASSKVTGTGELAMTNEQYF
TRBJ2-5 TRBV5-1 CASSLGRTSGGETQYF